A few counts support the clone carrying this T cell receptor (beta chain). Its antigen is currently unknown. TCRdb redid the calling of the RT-PCR reads with MiXCR, one entry per CDR3 protein. The table includes roughly 710,000 distinct CDR3 sequences, 14% detected once. The CDR3 has 14 amino acids. The V gene's germline CDR1 is SGHRS and CDR2 YFSETQ. The V end was cut by 4 bases, the J end by 3 bases, with 11 bases between. The sample originates from a study of response to subunit inactivated influenza vaccine. Study-wide results and caveats: It was the authors' suggestion that each seasonal influenza vaccination recruits few new T cells.

The receptor's source is a middle-aged man who received an inactivated influenza vaccine. This chain links TRBV5-1 with TRBJ1-3; no reliable D call. Source: PBMCs from blood, taken approximately 15 days before vaccination. CDR3 residues: CASSVAGSGNTIYF. The CDR3 DNA sequence: TGCGCCAGCAGCGTGGCGGGCAGTGGAAACACCATATATTTT.